The 25 T cell receptor beta chains below come from one sample, sequenced in a study of blood T cell repertoires in COVID-19. The assay was immunoSEQ multiplex PCR, and TCRdb's table has in-frame clones only and misses some. The table has 95,000 to 150,000 clones, roughly four fifths seen once; the top ten hold 3.5% to 4%. The material sequenced was peripheral blood. All receptors derive from a woman aged 45-65 years with acute or convalescent COVID-19.

The J gene is TRBJ1-1, the V gene TRBV27, with D hard to call. This CDR3 contains 13 residues. Trimming removed 2 bases at V and 3 bases at J, with 7 bases between. Germline values: CDR1 MNHEY, CDR2 SMNVEV (reference sequence). CDR3 sequence (DNA): TGTGCCAGCAGTTTAAACCTAGACACTGAAGCTTTCTTT. It codes for CASSLNLDTEAFF.

The chain uses TRBV3-1 (or the pseudogene TRBV3-2) and TRBJ2-5, with D possibly TRBD2 on 6 matching bases. Between the trimmed V and J ends, which lost 5 bases and 3 bases, there was a span of 16 bases. The CDR3 loop spans 15 amino acids. Germline CDR1 LGHDT, CDR2 YNNKEL (reference sequence). CDR3 sequence (DNA): TGTGCCAGCAGCTCCCCCACTAGCTACGAAGAGACCCAGTACTTC. It encodes CASSSPTSYEETQYF.

This clone turned up a few times. The chain employs TRBV5-6 and TRBJ1-2, with D perhaps TRBD1 (6 bases). V was cut by 4 bases and J by 3 bases, with 16 bases left in between. Germline V lookup: CDR1 SGHDT, CDR2 YYEEEE. The CDR3 spans 15 residues. CDR3 DNA: TGTGCCAGCAGCGGTAGACAGGCGCTATACTATGGCTACACCTTC. Protein sequence: CASSGRQALYYGYTF.

The chain recombines TRBV28 with TRBJ1-5; tentatively, D is TRBD1 (6 bases). The CDR3 spans 12 residues. Per the germline V gene, CDR1 is MDHEN and CDR2 is SYDVKM. Trimming removed 7 bases at V and 7 bases at J, with 11 bases between. This chain's CDR3 is CASNGGGQPQHF. CDR3 coding DNA: TGTGCCAGCAACGGGGGGGGCCAGCCCCAGCATTTT.

This clone occurred a few times. The V and J genes are TRBV19 and TRBJ1-5; 8 bases map to TRBD1. CDR3 length equals 13 residues. V lost 5 bases to trimming and J lost 6 bases; unmatched junction nucleotides: 3. Per germline, CDR1 LNHDA and CDR2 SQIVND (reference sequence). CDR3 loop: CASSEDRVQPQHF. CDR3 nucleotide sequence: TGTGCCAGTAGTGAGGACAGGGTTCAGCCCCAGCATTTT. The full variable domain, in which reference TRBV19 and TRBJ1-5 provide the parts outside the CDR3, is DGGITQSPKYLFRKEGQNVTLSCEQNLNHDAMYWYRQDPGQGLRLIYYSQIVNDFQKGDIAEGYSVSREKKESFPLTVTSAQKNPTAFYLCASSEDRVQPQHFGDGTRLSIL.

The rearrangement uses TRBV6-4 and TRBJ2-1; D is unclear. The CDR3 sequence is 15 residues long. Deletions cut 0 bases from V and 6 bases from J, with 12 bases between. CDR1 MRHNA and CDR2 SNTAGT come from the germline V gene. The CDR3 spells CASSDSVALGNEQFF. The CDR3 DNA sequence: TGTGCCAGCAGTGACTCAGTAGCTCTGGGCAATGAGCAGTTCTTC.

The V gene is TRBV6-5, the J gene TRBJ2-1; 9 bases line up with TRBD2. The CDR3 runs 15 residues. Germline assignment: CDR1 MNHEY and CDR2 SVGAGI. V lost 6 bases and J lost 3; bases outside the gene matches: 6. CDR3 nucleotide sequence: TGTGCCAGCAGGGCGGGAGGGCCGAGCTACAATGAGCAGTTCTTC. Protein: CASRAGGPSYNEQFF.

This chain links TRBV19 with TRBJ1-3, with a weak D call TRBD1 (5 bases). Trimming took 3 bases from V and 5 from J, leaving 14 bases between them. The CDR3 consists of 15 residues. Germline loops: CDR1 LNHDA, CDR2 SQIVND (reference sequence). The CDR3 DNA follows: TGTGCCAGTAGTATGCAGGGCAGTACGCGAAACACCATATATTTT. Translation: CASSMQGSTRNTIYF.

The J gene is TRBJ1-2, the V gene TRBV9, with a weak D call TRBD1 (6 bases). This CDR3 region has 15 residues. Between the trimmed V and J ends, which lost 4 bases and 2 bases, there was a span of 15 bases. Germline-derived CDR1 and CDR2 are SGDLS and YYNGEE. The CDR3 spells CASSLGAQENYGYTF. CDR3 in DNA: TGTGCCAGCAGCTTGGGGGCACAGGAAAACTATGGCTACACCTTC.

V and J are TRBV13 and TRBJ2-3; D is undetermined. V lost 5 bases and J lost 4, with 16 bases in between. The CDR3 covers 15 residues. CDR1 is PRHDT and CDR2 is FYEKMQ in the germline V gene (reference sequence). In nucleotides, the CDR3 is TGTGCCAGCAGCCCGAGGAGCCCACGGGCAGATACGCAGTATTTT. Its protein product is CASSPRSPRADTQYF.

This clone was recorded once. The CDR3 nucleotides are TGTGCCAGCAGTGAATCCGGGACAGCCAATAACTATGGCTACACCTTC. This encodes CASSESGTANNYGYTF. This rearrangement joins TRBV25-1 to TRBJ1-2; 7 nucleotides match TRBD1. This CDR3 is built from 16 residues. The ends lost 1 base at V and 1 base at J; junction bases unmatched: 6. Germline V gives CDR1 MGHDK, CDR2 SYGVNS.

V usage is TRBV15 and J usage is TRBJ2-7; 7 positions match TRBD1. CDR3 length equals 14 residues. Germline V gene sequence: CDR1 LNHNV, CDR2 YYDKDF (reference sequence). The ends lost 6 bases at V and 3 bases at J; junction bases unmatched: 8. The CDR3 here is CATSPPGQNYEQYF. In DNA, the CDR3 is TGTGCCACCAGTCCCCCGGGACAGAACTACGAGCAGTACTTC.

The CDR3, as DNA: TGTGCCAGCAGTGAATGGGCTAGCCCTATGTCTCAGTACTTC. It codes for CASSEWASPMSQYF. The rearrangement joins TRBV25-1 to TRBJ2-5; tentatively, D is TRBD2 (5 bases). Per the germline V gene, CDR1 is MGHDK and CDR2 is SYGVNS. The CDR3 sequence is 14 residues long. V dropped 1 base and J dropped 11 bases, with 17 bases sitting between them.

This clone has only one observation. The chain carries TRBV18 and TRBJ2-1; 7 positions match TRBD2. CDR3 length equals 14 residues. The J segment lost 7 bases and the V segment lost 3 bases, leaving 6 bases of the junction unmatched. CDR1 and CDR2 from the germline V gene are KGHSH and LQKENI. This CDR3 is CASSPAGARNEQFF. CDR3 in DNA: TGTGCCAGCTCACCGGCGGGAGCGAGGAATGAGCAGTTCTTC.

This clone came up a few times. This sample includes further DNA sequences coding for the same CDR3. The J gene is TRBJ2-7, the V gene TRBV3-1 (or the pseudogene TRBV3-2); TRBD1 matches at 7 bases. The CDR3 has 13 amino acids. Per the germline V gene, CDR1 is LGHDT and CDR2 is YNNKEL (reference sequence). After removal of 1 base from V and 3 bases from J, the junction contained 0 bases not matched to a gene. Here the CDR3 reads CASSQAGGYEQYF. The DNA for the CDR3 is TGTGCCAGCAGCCAAGCAGGGGGCTACGAGCAGTACTTC.

The chain couples TRBV5-1 to TRBJ2-3; 12 nucleotides line up with TRBD2. Germline-derived CDR1 and CDR2 are SGHRS and YFSETQ. The CDR3 spans 18 residues. The junction had 17 bases not matched to a gene; V was cut back by 4 bases and J by 8 bases. The CDR3, as DNA: TGCGCCAGCAGCAAGACTAGCGGGGGAGCAGGGTTGTACGGTACGCAGTATTTT. The encoded protein is CASSKTSGGAGLYGTQYF. Using reference TRBV5-1 and TRBJ2-3 for the parts outside the CDR3, the full variable domain is KAGVTQTPRYLIKTRGQQVTLSCSPISGHRSVSWYQQTPGQGLQFLFEYFSETQRNKGNFPGRFSGRQFSNSRSEMNVSTLELGDSALYLCASSKTSGGAGLYGTQYFGPGTRLTVL.

This rearrangement joins TRBV3-1 (or the pseudogene TRBV3-2) to TRBJ1-1; TRBD1 agrees at 7 bases. V trimming: 6 bases; J trimming: 4 bases; junction bases outside the gene matches: 5. From germline, CDR1 is LGHDT and CDR2 YNNKEL (reference sequence). The CDR3 totals 13 residues. CDR3: CASRHKGATEAFF. The CDR3 coding sequence is TGTGCCAGCAGACACAAGGGGGCCACTGAAGCTTTCTTT.

This clone turned up a few times. The rearrangement links TRBV7-3 to TRBJ2-1, with 7 bases lining up with TRBD2. The CDR3 is made up of 13 amino acids. Trimming cost V 2 bases and J 5 bases; bases outside gene matches: 0. Germline values: CDR1 SGHTA, CDR2 FQGTGA. The CDR3 is CASSLGTNNEQFF. CDR3 bases: TGTGCCAGCAGCTTAGGGACTAACAATGAGCAGTTCTTC.

The CDR3 nucleotides read TGTGCCACCTTGGACACCTGGAACACTGAAGCTTTCTTT. Translation: CATLDTWNTEAFF. J is TRBJ1-1 and V is TRBV6-5, with a weak D call TRBD1 (5 bases). The CDR3 contains 13 residues. Trimming shortened V by 10 bases and J by 1 base, and 13 bases separated the two germline ends. Looked up from germline, CDR1 is MNHEY and CDR2 is SVGAGI.

This chain connects TRBV20-1 to TRBJ2-7; D gene ambiguous. This CDR3 is built from 11 residues. The V and J ends lost 5 bases and 3 bases respectively, with 8 bases between them. Per germline, CDR1 DFQATT and CDR2 SNEGSKA (reference sequence). Here the CDR3 DNA reads TGCAGTGCTCCCCGCGGCTACGAGCAGTACTTC. Its translation: CSAPRGYEQYF.

V usage is TRBV7-3 and J usage is TRBJ2-1, with a possible D match to TRBD2 (7 bases). Trimming pared 1 base from V and 6 bases from J, leaving 16 bases between. This CDR3 comprises 16 residues. Germline loops: CDR1 SGHTA, CDR2 FQGTGA. DNA of the CDR3: TGTGCCAGCAGCTTAAACAGGGCGGGAGCCCTCAATGAGCAGTTCTTC. Its translation is CASSLNRAGALNEQFF. The complete variable domain, with remaining parts taken from reference TRBV7-3 and TRBJ2-1, reads GAGVSQTPSNKVTEKGKYVELRCDPISGHTALYWYRQSLGQGPEFLIYFQGTGAADDSGLPNDRFFAVRPEGSVSTLKIQRTERGDSAVYLCASSLNRAGALNEQFFGPGTRLTVL.

This clone was observed a single time. The chain links TRBV5-1 to TRBJ2-3; the match to TRBD1 covers 9 bases. With V trimmed by 6 bases and J by 1 base, 15 bases remained unmatched. Germline CDR1 reads SGHRS; CDR2 reads YFSETQ. The CDR3 spans 18 residues. CDR3 nucleotides: TGCGCCAGCACGGGACAGGGAAAAAGACTCTACGGCACAGATACGCAGTATTTT. It encodes CASTGQGKRLYGTDTQYF.

This clone was observed a single time. This chain links TRBV7-9 with TRBJ1-5, with a possible D match to TRBD1 (5 bases). From germline, CDR1 is SEHNR and CDR2 FQNEAQ (reference sequence). Trimming removed 5 bases at V and 9 bases at J, with 11 bases between. This CDR3 region has 12 residues. The CDR3 nucleotides read TGTGCCAGCAGCCCCAATCAGGGGCCCCAGCATTTT. Translated, it gives CASSPNQGPQHF.

The chain joins TRBV19 to TRBJ1-5; no clear D gene. The germline V gene encodes CDR1 LNHDA and CDR2 SQIVND (reference sequence). Trimming took 1 base from V and 4 from J, leaving 11 bases between them. The CDR3 has 15 residues. The CDR3 coding sequence is TGTGCCAGTAGTATAGCAGATTTCAGGAATCAGCCCCAGCATTTT. Protein: CASSIADFRNQPQHF.

This sequence joins TRBV18 and TRBJ1-1; D remains unclear. Germline values: CDR1 KGHSH, CDR2 LQKENI. This CDR3 spans 13 amino acids. With 3 bases removed from V and 10 bases from J, the gap between germline ends came to 15 bases. In DNA, the CDR3 is TGTGCCAGCTCACCTTCCAGTGATAAAACAGCTTTCTTT. Protein: CASSPSSDKTAFF.